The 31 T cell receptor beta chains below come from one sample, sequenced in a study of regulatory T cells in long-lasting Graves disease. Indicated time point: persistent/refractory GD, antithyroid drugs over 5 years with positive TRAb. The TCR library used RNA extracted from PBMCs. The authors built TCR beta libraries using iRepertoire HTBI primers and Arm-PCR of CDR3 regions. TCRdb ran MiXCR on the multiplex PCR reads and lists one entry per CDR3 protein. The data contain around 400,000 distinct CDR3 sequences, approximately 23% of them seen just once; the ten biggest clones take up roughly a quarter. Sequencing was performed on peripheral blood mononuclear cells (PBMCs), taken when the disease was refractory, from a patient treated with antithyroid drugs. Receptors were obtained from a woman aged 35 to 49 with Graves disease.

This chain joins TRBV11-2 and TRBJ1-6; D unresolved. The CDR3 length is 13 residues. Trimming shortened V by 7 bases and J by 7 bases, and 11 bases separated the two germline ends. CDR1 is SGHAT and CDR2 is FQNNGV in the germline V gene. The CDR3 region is CASTSTANSPLHF. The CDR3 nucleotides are TGTGCCAGCACCTCAACGGCAAATTCACCCCTCCACTTT.

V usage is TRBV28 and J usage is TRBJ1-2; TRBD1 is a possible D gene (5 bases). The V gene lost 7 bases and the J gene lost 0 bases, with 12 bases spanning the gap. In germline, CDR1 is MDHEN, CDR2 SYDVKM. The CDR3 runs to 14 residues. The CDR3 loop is CASTLLQANYGYTF. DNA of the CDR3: TGTGCCAGCACCCTGTTACAGGCTAACTATGGCTACACCTTC.

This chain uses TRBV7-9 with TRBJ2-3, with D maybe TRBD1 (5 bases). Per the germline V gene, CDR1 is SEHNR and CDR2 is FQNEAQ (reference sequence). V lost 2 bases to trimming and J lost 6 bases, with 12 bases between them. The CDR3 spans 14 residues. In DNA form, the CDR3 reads TGTGCCAGCAGCTTATCCAGGGTTGGGGATACGCAGTATTTT. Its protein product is CASSLSRVGDTQYF.

The CDR3 region has the DNA TGTGCCAGTCGGGTAGGGTTGTACACTGAAGCTTTCTTT. Translated, it gives CASRVGLYTEAFF. This sequence joins TRBV19 and TRBJ1-1; D is ambiguous. Germline CDR1 reads LNHDA; CDR2 reads SQIVND (reference sequence). The V and J ends lost 8 bases and 3 bases respectively, with 13 bases between them. The CDR3 is 13 amino acids.

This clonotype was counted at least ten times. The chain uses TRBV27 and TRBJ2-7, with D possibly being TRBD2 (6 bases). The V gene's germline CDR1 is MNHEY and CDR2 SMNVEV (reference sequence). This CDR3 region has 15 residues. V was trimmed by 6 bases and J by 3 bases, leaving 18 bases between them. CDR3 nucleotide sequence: TGTGCCAGCAGAAACGGGGGTCTTGGGGTCTACGAGCAGTACTTC. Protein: CASRNGGLGVYEQYF.

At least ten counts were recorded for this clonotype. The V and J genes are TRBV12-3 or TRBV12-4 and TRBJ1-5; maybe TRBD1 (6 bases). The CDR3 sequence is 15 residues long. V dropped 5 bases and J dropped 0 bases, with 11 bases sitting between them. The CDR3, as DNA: TGTGCCAGCAGTCAAGGACAGATTAGCAATCAGCCCCAGCATTTT. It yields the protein CASSQGQISNQPQHF.

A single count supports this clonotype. The DNA of the CDR3 is TGTGCCAGCAGCCAAAGTGGGGGTTGGGAAAAACTGTTTTTT. Encoded protein: CASSQSGGWEKLFF. The V and J genes are TRBV2 and TRBJ1-4, with D possibly TRBD1 on 5 matching bases. Germline CDR1 and CDR2: SNHLY and FYNNEI. The CDR3 is made up of 14 amino acids. The V end was cut by 6 bases, the J end by 8 bases, with 16 bases between.

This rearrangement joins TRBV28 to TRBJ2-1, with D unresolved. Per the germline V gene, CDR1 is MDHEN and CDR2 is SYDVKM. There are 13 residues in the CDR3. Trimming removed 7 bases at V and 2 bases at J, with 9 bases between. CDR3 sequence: CASTFPTYNEQFF. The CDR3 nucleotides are TGTGCCAGCACCTTCCCTACCTACAATGAGCAGTTCTTC.

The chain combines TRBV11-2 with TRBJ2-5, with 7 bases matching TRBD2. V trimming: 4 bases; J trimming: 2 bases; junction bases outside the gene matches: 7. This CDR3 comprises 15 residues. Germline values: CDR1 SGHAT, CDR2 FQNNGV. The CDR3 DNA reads TGTGCCAGCAGCTGGGGAGGGAACAAGCAAGAGACCCAGTACTTC. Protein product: CASSWGGNKQETQYF.

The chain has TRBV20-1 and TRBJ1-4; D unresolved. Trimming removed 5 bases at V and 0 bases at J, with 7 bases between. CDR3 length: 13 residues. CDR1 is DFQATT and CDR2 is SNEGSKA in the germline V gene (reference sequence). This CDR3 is CSAQVATNEKLFF. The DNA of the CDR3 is TGCAGTGCTCAAGTTGCAACTAATGAAAAACTGTTTTTT.

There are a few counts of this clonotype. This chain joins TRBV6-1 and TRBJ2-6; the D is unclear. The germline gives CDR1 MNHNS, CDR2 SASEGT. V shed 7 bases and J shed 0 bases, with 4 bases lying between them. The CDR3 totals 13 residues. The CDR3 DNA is TGTGCCAGCACTAACTCTGGGGCCAACGTCCTGACTTTC. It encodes CASTNSGANVLTF.

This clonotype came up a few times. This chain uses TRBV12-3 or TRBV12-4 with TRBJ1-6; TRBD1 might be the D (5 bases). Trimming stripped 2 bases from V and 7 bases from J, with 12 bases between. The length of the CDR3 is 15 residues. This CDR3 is CASSLQPRGNSPLHF. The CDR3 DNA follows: TGTGCCAGCAGTTTACAACCCCGGGGGAATTCACCCCTCCACTTT.

The CDR3 sequence: CATSPDNGGELFF. Here the CDR3 DNA reads TGTGCCACCAGCCCAGACAATGGCGGGGAGCTGTTTTTT. This chain uses TRBV15 with TRBJ2-2; no clear D. The CDR3 is 13 residues long. Germline CDR1 LNHNV, CDR2 YYDKDF (reference sequence). V dropped 5 bases and J dropped 7 bases, with 11 bases sitting between them.

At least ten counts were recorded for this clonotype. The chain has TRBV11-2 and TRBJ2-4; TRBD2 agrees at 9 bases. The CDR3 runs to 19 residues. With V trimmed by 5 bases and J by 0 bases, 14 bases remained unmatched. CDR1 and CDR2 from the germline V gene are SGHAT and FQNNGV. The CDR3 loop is CASSRGGGGGFVAKNIQYF. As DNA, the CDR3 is TGTGCCAGCAGCCGCGGGGGGGGGGGCGGATTTGTAGCCAAAAACATTCAGTACTTC.

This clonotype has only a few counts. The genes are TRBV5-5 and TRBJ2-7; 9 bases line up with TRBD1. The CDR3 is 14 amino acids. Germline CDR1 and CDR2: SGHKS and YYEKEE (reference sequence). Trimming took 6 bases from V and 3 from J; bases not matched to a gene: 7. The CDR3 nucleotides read TGTGCCAGCACCAAGGGGACAGGGTACTACGAGCAGTACTTC. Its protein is CASTKGTGYYEQYF.

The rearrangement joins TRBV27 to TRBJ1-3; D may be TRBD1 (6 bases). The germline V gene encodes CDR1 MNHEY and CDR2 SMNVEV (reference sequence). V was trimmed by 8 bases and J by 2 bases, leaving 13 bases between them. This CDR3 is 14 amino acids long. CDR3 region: CASFRGGAGNTIYF. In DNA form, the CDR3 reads TGTGCCAGCTTTAGGGGGGGCGCTGGAAACACCATATATTTT.

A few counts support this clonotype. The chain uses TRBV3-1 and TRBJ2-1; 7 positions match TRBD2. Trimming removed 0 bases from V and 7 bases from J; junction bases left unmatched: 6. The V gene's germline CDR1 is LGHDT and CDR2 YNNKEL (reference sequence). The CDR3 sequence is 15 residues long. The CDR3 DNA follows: TGTGCCAGCAGCCAAGATGGGCGGCGGGGGAATGAGCAGTTCTTC. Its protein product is CASSQDGRRGNEQFF.

CDR3 loop: CATSRDPDYNQPQHF. The CDR3 region has the DNA TGTGCCACCAGCAGAGACCCGGACTACAATCAGCCCCAGCATTTT. The chain joins TRBV15 to TRBJ1-5, with D hard to call. The CDR3 is 15 residues long. Germline lookup yields CDR1 LNHNV and CDR2 YYDKDF (reference sequence). V gave up 0 bases and J gave up 3 bases, with 9 bases separating them.

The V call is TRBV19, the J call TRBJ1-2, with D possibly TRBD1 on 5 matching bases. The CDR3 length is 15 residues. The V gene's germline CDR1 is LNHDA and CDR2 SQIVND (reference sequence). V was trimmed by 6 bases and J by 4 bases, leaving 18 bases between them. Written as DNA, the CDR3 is TGTGCCAGTAGCAAACGCCACTGGGGGGGCTATGGCTACACCTTC. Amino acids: CASSKRHWGGYGYTF.

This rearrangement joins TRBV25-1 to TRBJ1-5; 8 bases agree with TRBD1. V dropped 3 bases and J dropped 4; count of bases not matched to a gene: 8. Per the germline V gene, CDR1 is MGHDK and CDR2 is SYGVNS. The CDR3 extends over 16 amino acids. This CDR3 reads CASSESRGPRNQPQHF. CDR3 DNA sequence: TGTGCCAGCAGTGAGTCCAGGGGGCCCCGAAATCAGCCCCAGCATTTT.

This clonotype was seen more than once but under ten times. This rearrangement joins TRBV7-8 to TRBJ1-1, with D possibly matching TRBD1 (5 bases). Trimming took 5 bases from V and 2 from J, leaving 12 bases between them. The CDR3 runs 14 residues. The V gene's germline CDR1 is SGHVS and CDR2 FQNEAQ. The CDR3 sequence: CASSPQTANTEAFF. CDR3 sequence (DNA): TGTGCCAGCAGCCCACAGACAGCTAACACTGAAGCTTTCTTT.

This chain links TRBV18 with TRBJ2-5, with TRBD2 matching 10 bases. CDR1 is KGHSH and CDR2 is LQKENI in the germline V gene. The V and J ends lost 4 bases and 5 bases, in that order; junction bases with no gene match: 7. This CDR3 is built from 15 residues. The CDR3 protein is CASSLLAGVQETQYF. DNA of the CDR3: TGTGCCAGCTCACTTCTAGCGGGAGTTCAGGAGACCCAGTACTTC.

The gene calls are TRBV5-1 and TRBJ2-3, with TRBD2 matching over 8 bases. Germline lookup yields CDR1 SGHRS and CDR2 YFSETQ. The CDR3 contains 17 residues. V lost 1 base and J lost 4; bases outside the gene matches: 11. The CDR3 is CASSLFPGGPKSDTQYF. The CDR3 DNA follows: TGCGCCAGCAGCTTGTTCCCGGGAGGGCCTAAGTCAGATACGCAGTATTTT.

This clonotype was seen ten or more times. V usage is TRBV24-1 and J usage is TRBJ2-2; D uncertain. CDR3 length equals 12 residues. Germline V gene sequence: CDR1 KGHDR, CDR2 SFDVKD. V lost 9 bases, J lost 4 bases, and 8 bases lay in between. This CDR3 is CATPRVTGELFF. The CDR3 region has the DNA TGTGCCACCCCAAGGGTCACCGGGGAGCTGTTTTTT.

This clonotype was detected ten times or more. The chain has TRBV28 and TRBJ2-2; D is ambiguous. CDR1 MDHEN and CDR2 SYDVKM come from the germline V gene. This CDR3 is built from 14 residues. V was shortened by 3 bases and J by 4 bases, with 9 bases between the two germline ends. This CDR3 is CASSLVQSTGELFF. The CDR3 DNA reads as TGTGCCAGCAGTTTGGTCCAGTCCACCGGGGAGCTGTTTTTT.

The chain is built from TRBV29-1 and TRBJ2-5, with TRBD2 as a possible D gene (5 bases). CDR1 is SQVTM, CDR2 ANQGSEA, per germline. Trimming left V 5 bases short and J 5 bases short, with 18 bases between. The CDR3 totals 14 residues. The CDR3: CSVIGLPAAETQYF. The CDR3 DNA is TGCAGCGTTATTGGACTTCCCGCAGCGGAGACCCAGTACTTC. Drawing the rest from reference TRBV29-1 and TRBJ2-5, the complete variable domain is SAVISQKPSRDICQRGTSLTIQCQVDSQVTMMFWYRQQPGQSLTLIATANQGSEATYESGFVIDKFPISRPNLTFSTLTVSNMSPEDSSIYLCSVIGLPAAETQYFGPGTRLLVL.

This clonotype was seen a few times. CDR3 DNA: TGTGCCATCAGTGGGGGGACTAGCGGACCCTACGAGCAGTACTTC. Residues: CAISGGTSGPYEQYF. The gene calls are TRBV10-3 and TRBJ2-7; 11 bases fit TRBD2. The ends lost 4 bases at V and 2 bases at J; junction bases unmatched: 4. From germline, CDR1 is ENHRY and CDR2 SYGVKD. This CDR3 is 15 amino acids long.

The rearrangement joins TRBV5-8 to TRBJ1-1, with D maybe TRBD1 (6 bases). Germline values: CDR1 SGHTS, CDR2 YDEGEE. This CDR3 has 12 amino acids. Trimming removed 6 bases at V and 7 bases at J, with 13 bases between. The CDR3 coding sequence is TGTGCCAGCAACCCCATACAGGGTGAAGCTTTCTTT. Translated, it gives CASNPIQGEAFF.

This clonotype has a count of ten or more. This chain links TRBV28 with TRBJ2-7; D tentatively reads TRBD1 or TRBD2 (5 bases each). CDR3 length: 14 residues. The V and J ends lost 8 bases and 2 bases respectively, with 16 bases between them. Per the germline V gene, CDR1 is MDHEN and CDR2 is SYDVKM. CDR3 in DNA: TGTGCCAGCGGCCTGGGGGTGTATCCCTACGAGCAGTACTTC. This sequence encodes CASGLGVYPYEQYF. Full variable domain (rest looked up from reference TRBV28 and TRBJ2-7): DVKVTQSSRYLVKRTGEKVFLECVQDMDHENMFWYRQDPGLGLRLIYFSYDVKMKEKGDIPEGYSVSREKKERFSLILESASTNQTSMYLCASGLGVYPYEQYFGPGTRLTVT.

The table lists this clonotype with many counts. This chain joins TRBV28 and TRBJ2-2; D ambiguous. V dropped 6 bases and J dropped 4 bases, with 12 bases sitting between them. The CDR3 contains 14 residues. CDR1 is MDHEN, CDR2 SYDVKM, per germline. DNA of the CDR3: TGTGCCAGCAGAAGAGGCAGCTTCACCGGGGAGCTGTTTTTT. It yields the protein CASRRGSFTGELFF.

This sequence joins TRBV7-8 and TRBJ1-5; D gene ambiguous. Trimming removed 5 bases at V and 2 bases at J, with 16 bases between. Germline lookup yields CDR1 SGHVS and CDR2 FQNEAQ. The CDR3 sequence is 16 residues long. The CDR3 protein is CASSPTIGGRNQPQHF. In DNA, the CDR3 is TGTGCCAGCAGCCCAACAATAGGAGGTCGCAATCAGCCCCAGCATTTT.